Sequencing of this T cell receptor (beta chain) was carried out in a study of T cell responses to AZD1222 COVID-19 vaccine. Study in general: Second-dose recipients at about 4 or about 12 weeks were treated as one pooled group. Findings of the study overall: Donor demographics were predominantly white British with a female majority; clonal diversity may be underestimated. Spike was spanned by vaccine-associated CD4 TCRs, with dominance at 160-218 and 743-854. Baseline seropositives among AZD1222 recipients totaled only 5 to 7.

The CDR3 totals 18 residues. Germline V lookup: CDR1 LNHDA, CDR2 SQIVND (reference sequence). Trimming took off 3 bases at V and 4 bases at J, with 24 bases between the two ends. A word on this clone: Its matching antigen is unknown.

Profiling relied on immunoSEQ multiplex PCR, and the TCRdb table lists in-frame clones only, not all of them. Among about 66,000 clones listed, roughly 87% were seen once. The chain carries TRBV19 and TRBJ2-5, with D maybe TRBD2 (8 bases). Here the sequenced sample was peripheral blood, taken on day 0 of AZD1222 vaccination. The sequence was obtained from an adult in good health. CDR3 nucleotide sequence: TGTGCCAGTAGTATGGAGACTAGCGAGGGGGCCTTAGGAGAGACCCAGTACTTC. Its protein product is CASSMETSEGALGETQYF.